This record covers a single T cell receptor beta chain. The source of the sample is a study of blood T cell repertoires in COVID-19. Background on the study: Donors in the United States, Italy and Spain gave samples during acute or convalescent COVID-19. Sample material is recorded as cDNA or gDNA derived from T cells, B-cell-depleted T cells, or PBMCs.

In the original workflow: Amplification with reference gene primers provided the estimates of nucleated cell counts. The table came from immunoSEQ multiplex PCR; TCRdb's copy has only in-frame clones and leaves some out. V and J calls and clone size follow that table, whereas D and trimming were derived from the DNA. Of around 210,000 clones detected, about 79% appear once; the ten largest clones hold roughly an eighth. Material: peripheral blood. The origin of this receptor is a human donor in a cohort sampled during active COVID-19.

The DNA of the CDR3 is TGTGCCAGCAGTCAAGGGACAGGGAAGGTTGGCTACACCTTC. Its protein product is CASSQGTGKVGYTF. The J gene is TRBJ1-2, the V gene TRBV27; 9 bases fit TRBD1. V shed 5 bases and J 7 bases; nucleotides not matched to a gene: 8. The germline CDR1 and CDR2 sequences are MNHEY and SMNVEV (reference sequence). The CDR3 extends over 14 amino acids.